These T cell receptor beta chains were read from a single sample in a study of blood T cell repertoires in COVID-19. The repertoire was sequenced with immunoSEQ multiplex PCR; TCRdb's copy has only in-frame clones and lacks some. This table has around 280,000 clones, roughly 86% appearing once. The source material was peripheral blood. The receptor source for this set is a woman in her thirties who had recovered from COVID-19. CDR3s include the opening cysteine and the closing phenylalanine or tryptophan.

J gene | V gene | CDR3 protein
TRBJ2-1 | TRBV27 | CASSSGLAGGNEQFF
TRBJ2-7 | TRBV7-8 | CASSPLTSSYEQYF
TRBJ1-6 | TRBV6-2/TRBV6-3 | CASSPGTAYSPLHF
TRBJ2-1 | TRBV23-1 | CASSHPGLAGAFPYNEQFF
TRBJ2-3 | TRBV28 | CASSSGMSTDTQYF
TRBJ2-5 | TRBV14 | CASSYGEGETQYF
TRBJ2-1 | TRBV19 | CASSPSGRSLGVYNEQFF
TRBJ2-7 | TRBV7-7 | CASSLGQGGSYEQYF
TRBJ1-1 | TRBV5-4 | CASSSYRGRTEAFF
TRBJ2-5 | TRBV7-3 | CASSREASQETQYF
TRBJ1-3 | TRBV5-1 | CASSPFLSGNTIYF
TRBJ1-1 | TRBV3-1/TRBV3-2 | CASSQERGATEAFF
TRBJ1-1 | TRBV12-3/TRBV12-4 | CASSRGQSTEAFF
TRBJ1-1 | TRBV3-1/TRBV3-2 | CASSQDWAGTEAFF
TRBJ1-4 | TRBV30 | CASSPGRSREKLFF
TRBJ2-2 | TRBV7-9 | CASSPDRGYGELFF